This T cell receptor (beta chain) stems from a study of regulatory T cells in long-lasting Graves disease. Study-wide points: Study of thyroid tissue was not done, with only peripheral blood studied. Newly diagnosed disease favored TRBV20-1 and TRBJ2-1 over persistent disease.

Time point specified: newly diagnosed GD, antithyroid drugs for less than 3 months. Construction of the TCR library relied on RNA isolated from PBMCs. Concerning this clonotype itself: The antigen is unknown.

Arm-PCR with iRepertoire HTBI primers amplified the CDR3 regions for these TCR beta libraries. Using its own MiXCR run on the multiplex PCR reads, TCRdb lists one record per CDR3 protein. The table has some 500,000 distinct CDR3 sequences, 16% seen once. In germline, CDR1 is SGHDN, CDR2 FVKESK. CDR3 length: 15 residues. V shed 3 bases and J 4 bases; nucleotides not matched to a gene: 7. These records were also assigned to another study, of T cells in Graves' hyperthyroidism and ophthalmopathy.

The receptor was isolated from a woman aged 35-65 years with Graves disease. Specimen: peripheral blood mononuclear cells (PBMCs), collected at new diagnosis, from a patient treated with antithyroid drugs. V usage is TRBV14 and J usage is TRBJ2-7, with TRBD1 matching 9 bases. Written as DNA, the CDR3 is TGTGCCAGCAGCCACAGACAGGGGGAGGTGTACGAGCAGTACTTC. This codes for CASSHRQGEVYEQYF.